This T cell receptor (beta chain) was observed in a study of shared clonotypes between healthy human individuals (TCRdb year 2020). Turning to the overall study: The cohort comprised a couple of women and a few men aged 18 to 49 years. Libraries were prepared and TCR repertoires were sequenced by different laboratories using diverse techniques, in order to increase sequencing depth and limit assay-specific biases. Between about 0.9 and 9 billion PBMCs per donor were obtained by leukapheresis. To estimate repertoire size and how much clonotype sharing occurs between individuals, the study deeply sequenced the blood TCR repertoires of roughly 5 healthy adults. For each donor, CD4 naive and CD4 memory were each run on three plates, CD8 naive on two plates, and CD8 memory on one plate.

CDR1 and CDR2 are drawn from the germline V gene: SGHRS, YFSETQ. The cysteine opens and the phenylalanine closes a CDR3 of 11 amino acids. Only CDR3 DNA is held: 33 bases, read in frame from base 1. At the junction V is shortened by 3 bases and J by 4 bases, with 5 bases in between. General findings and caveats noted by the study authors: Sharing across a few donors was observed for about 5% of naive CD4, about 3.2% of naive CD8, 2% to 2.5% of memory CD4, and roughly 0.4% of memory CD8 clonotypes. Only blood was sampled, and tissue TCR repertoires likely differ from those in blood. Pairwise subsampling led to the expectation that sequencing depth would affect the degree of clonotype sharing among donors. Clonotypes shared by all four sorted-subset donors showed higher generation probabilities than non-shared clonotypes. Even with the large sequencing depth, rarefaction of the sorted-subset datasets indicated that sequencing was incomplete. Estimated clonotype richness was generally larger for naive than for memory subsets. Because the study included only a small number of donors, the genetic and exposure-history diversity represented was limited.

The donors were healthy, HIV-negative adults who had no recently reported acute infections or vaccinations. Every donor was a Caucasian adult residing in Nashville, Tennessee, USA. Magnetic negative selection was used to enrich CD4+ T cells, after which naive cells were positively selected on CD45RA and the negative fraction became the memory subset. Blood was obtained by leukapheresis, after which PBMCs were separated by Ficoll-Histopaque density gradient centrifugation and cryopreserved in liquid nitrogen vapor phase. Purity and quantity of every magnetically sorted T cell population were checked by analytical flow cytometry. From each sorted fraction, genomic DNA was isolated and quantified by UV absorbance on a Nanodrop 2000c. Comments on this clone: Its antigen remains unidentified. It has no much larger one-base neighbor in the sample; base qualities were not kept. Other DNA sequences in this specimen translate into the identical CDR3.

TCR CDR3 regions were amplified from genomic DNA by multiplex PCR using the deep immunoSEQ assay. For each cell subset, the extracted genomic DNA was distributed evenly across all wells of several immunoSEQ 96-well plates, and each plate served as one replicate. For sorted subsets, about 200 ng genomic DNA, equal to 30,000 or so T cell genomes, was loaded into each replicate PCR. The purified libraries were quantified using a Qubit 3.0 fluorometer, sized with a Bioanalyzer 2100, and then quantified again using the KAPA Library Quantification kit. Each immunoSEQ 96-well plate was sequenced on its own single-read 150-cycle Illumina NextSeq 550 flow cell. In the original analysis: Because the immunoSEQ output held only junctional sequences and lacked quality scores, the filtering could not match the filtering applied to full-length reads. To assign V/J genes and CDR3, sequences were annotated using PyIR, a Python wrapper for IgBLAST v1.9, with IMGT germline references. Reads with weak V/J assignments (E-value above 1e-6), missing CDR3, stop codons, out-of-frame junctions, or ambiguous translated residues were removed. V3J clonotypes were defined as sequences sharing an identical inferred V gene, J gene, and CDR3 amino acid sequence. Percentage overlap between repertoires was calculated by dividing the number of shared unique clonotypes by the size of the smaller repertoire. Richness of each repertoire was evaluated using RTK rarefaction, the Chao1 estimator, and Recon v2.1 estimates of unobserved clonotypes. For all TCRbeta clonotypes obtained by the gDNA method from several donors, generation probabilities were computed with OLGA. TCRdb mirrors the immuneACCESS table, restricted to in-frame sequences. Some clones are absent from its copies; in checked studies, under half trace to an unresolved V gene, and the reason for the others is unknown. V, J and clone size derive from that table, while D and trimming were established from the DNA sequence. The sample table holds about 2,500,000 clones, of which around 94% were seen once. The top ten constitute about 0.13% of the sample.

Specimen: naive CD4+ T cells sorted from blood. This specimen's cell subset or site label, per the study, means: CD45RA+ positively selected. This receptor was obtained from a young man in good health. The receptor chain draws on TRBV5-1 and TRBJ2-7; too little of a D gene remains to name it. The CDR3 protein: CASSSNYEQYF. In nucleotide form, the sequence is TGCGCCAGCAGCTCCAATTACGAGCAGTACTTC.